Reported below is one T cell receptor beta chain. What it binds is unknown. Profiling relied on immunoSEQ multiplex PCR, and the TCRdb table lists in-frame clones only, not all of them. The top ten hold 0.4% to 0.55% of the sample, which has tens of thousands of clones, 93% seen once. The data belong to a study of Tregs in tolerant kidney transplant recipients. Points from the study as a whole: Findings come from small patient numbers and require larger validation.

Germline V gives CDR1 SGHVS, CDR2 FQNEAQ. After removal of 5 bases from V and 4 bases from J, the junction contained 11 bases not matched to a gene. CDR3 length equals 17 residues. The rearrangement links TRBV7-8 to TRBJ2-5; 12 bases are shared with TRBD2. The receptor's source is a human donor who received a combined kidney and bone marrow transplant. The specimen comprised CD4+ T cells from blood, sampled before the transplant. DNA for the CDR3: TGTGCCAGCAGCGTAAGGACCGCGGGACTAGCGGGAGAGACCCAGTACTTC. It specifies CASSVRTAGLAGETQYF.